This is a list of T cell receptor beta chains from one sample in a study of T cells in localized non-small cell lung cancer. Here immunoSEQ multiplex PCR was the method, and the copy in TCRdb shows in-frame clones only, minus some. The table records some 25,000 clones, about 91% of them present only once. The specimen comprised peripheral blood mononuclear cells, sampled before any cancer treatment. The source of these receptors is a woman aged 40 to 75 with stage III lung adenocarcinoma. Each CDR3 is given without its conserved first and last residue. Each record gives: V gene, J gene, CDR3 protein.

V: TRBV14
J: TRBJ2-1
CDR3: ASSQAPTGTEQF

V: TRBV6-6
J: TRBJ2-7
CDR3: ASSYAQAYEQY

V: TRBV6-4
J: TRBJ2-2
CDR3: ASKIERGTGELF

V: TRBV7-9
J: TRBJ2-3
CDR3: ASSLGLAMSTDTQY

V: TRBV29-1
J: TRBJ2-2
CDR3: SVVASENTGELF

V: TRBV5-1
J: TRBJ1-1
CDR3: ASSSYRGNTEAF

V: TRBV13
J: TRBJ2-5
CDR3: ASSSHRDRGLETQY

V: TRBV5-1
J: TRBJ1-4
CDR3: ASSLIGPTLREKLF

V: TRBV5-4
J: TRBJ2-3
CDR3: ASSSKNTDTQY

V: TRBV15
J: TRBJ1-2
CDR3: ATHLGGQGAEGYT

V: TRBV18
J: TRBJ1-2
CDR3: ASSPLETGNGYT

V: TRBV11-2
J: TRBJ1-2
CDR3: ASSIGQLDGYT

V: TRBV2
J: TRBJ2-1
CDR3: ASSTFLAHNEQF

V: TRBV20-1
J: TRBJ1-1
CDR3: SARGQGAAF

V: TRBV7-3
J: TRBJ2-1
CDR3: ASSLSRLAGINNEQF

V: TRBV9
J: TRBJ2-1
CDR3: ASSPRGIAGGRVQF

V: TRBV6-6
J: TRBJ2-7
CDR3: ASSYTSPGSNEQY

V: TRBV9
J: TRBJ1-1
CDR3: ASSPTGRNTEAF

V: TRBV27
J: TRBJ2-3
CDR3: ASGASGRGVTDTQY

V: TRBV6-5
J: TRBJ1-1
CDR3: ASSYSGQGAF

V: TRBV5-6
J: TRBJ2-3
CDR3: ASSDTGSSTDTQY

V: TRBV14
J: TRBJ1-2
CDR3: ASSQEFEFYGYT

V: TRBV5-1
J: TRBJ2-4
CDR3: ASSPDGVLAKNIQY

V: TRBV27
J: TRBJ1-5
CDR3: ASSLRTEGQPQH

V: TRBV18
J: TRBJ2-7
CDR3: ASSPLGTGDEQY

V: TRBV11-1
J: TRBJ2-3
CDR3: ASSPWTGLADTQY

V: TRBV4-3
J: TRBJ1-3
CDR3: ASSQYSEGAGNTIY

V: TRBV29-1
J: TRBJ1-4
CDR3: SAMDRSATNEKLF

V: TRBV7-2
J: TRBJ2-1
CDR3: ASSFLYEQF

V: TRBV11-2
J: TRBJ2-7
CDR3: ASSLEQIIYEQY

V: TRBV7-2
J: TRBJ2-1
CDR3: ASSLVAGEGNEQF